One sample yielded the 19 T cell receptor beta chains listed below, sequenced in a study of early T cells in non-severe SARS-CoV-2 infection. MiXCR, applied by TCRdb to the 5' RACE reads, yields one record per CDR3 protein. Seen here are 40,000 to 55,000 distinct CDR3 sequences, around 13% observed once, and the top ten hold roughly 10%. Sequencing was carried out using whole blood. Receptors originate from an adult who was a healthcare worker with PCR-confirmed SARS-CoV-2 infection or an uninfected control (not recorded which).

The sample holds a few counts of this clonotype. The genes are TRBV28 and TRBJ1-4; TRBD1 might be the D (6 bases). CDR3 length: 12 residues. In germline, CDR1 is MDHEN, CDR2 SYDVKM. The germline V and J ends were trimmed by 3 bases and 14 bases, with 13 bases remaining between them. CDR3 protein: CASSFRTARLFF. The CDR3 DNA is TGTGCCAGCAGTTTTCGGACAGCCAGGCTGTTTTTT. Full variable domain (outside the CDR3, taken from reference TRBV28 and TRBJ1-4): DVKVTQSSRYLVKRTGEKVFLECVQDMDHENMFWYRQDPGLGLRLIYFSYDVKMKEKGDIPEGYSVSREKKERFSLILESASTNQTSMYLCASSFRTARLFFGSGTQLSVL.

In this sample, this clonotype turned up once. This chain joins TRBV13 and TRBJ2-3; the D call may be TRBD1 or TRBD2 (5 bases each). Trimming took off 4 bases at V and 3 bases at J, with 23 bases between the two ends. Germline lookup yields CDR1 PRHDT and CDR2 FYEKMQ (reference sequence). The CDR3 consists of 18 residues. The CDR3 DNA reads TGTGCCAGCAGCTCACAAGCGTCGAGGGGCTATGGGACAGATACGCAGTATTTT. Its translation: CASSSQASRGYGTDTQYF.

The J gene is TRBJ1-1, the V gene TRBV5-1; 7 bases map to TRBD1. J was trimmed by 6 bases and V by 3 bases; bases with no gene match: 11. Per the germline V gene, CDR1 is SGHRS and CDR2 is YFSETQ. This CDR3 contains 15 residues. For the CDR3, the DNA is TGCGCCAGCAGCTCCTTGTCCGGGACAGAGCCTGAAGCTTTCTTT. Translation: CASSSLSGTEPEAFF.

The J gene is TRBJ2-7, the V gene TRBV20-1; 10 nucleotides match TRBD2. This CDR3 is built from 15 residues. Trimming took 0 bases from V and 6 from J; bases not matched to a gene: 8. Per the germline V gene, CDR1 is DFQATT and CDR2 is SNEGSKA (reference sequence). The chain's CDR3 is CSARDPLAGEVEQYF. The CDR3 DNA reads as TGCAGTGCTAGAGATCCGCTAGCGGGAGAGGTCGAGCAGTACTTC.

The CDR3 spells CASKEEGTGAYEQYF. The CDR3 DNA reads as TGTGCCAGCAAGGAGGAGGGTACAGGGGCCTACGAGCAGTACTTC. The rearrangement uses TRBV6-4 and TRBJ2-7, with D possibly being TRBD1 (7 bases). Germline loops: CDR1 MRHNA, CDR2 SNTAGT. Trimming left V 7 bases short and J 2 bases short, with 18 bases between. This CDR3 is 15 amino acids long.

This clonotype was observed a few times. The chain employs TRBV27 and TRBJ2-5; no firm D call. The germline gives CDR1 MNHEY, CDR2 SMNVEV (reference sequence). With 1 base removed from V and 4 bases from J, the gap between germline ends came to 13 bases. This CDR3 has 15 amino acids. The CDR3 loop reads CASSLFWADRETQYF. CDR3 sequence (DNA): TGTGCCAGCAGTTTATTTTGGGCAGATCGAGAGACCCAGTACTTC.

This clonotype has a count of ten or more. The chain combines TRBV3-1 with TRBJ1-3; D is ambiguous. Germline CDR1 LGHDT, CDR2 YNNKEL (reference sequence). Trimming pared 0 bases from V and 8 bases from J, leaving 11 bases between. CDR3 length: 14 residues. In nucleotides, the CDR3 is TGTGCCAGCAGCCAAGAGGGAGGCTTCGACACCATATATTTT. It translates to CASSQEGGFDTIYF.

The sample holds many counts of this clonotype. The rearrangement links TRBV29-1 to TRBJ2-5; D not resolved. From germline, CDR1 is SQVTM and CDR2 ANQGSEA. The V and J ends lost 0 bases and 10 bases respectively, with 15 bases between them. The CDR3 is made up of 13 amino acids. The CDR3 region is CSVEDNPALVQYF. The CDR3 DNA reads TGCAGCGTTGAAGATAACCCTGCTTTAGTCCAGTACTTC.

This clonotype was counted at least ten times. The rearrangement uses TRBV7-9 and TRBJ1-5; 7 bases fit TRBD1. This CDR3 region has 14 residues. Germline V gene data show CDR1 as SEHNR and CDR2 as FQNEAQ (reference sequence). The V segment lost 4 bases and the J segment 4 bases; nucleotides outside the gene matches: 4. CDR3 DNA: TGTGCCAGCAGCTCCCGGGACAGTAATCAGCCCCAGCATTTT. It translates to CASSSRDSNQPQHF.

Only a few counts were recorded for this clonotype. The V call is TRBV19, the J call TRBJ2-1; weak D call: TRBD2 (5 bases). Germline V gene sequence: CDR1 LNHDA, CDR2 SQIVND (reference sequence). This CDR3 spans 15 amino acids. V lost 1 base and J 7 bases, leaving 14 bases between the germline ends. CDR3 in DNA: TGTGCCAGTAGTATAGGTGGACTTCTGGCGAATGAGCAGTTCTTC. Protein sequence: CASSIGGLLANEQFF.

The table lists this clonotype with many counts. This rearrangement joins TRBV3-1 to TRBJ1-2; 9 bases are a match to TRBD1. The CDR3 runs to 16 residues. CDR1 is LGHDT and CDR2 is YNNKEL in the germline V gene (reference sequence). V lost 0 bases to trimming and J lost 4 bases; unmatched junction nucleotides: 6. CDR3 region: CASSQDAGQGTYGYTF. The DNA of the CDR3 is TGTGCCAGCAGCCAAGATGCTGGACAGGGGACCTATGGCTACACCTTC.

V gene TRBV27 combines with J gene TRBJ2-6; D gene unclear. The ends were cut back, 4 bases at V and 0 bases at J, with 4 bases in the middle. From germline, CDR1 is MNHEY and CDR2 SMNVEV (reference sequence). This CDR3 spans 14 amino acids. CDR3 sequence (DNA): TGTGCCAGCAGTTGGGGCTCTGGGGCCAACGTCCTGACTTTC. Its translation is CASSWGSGANVLTF.

The V and J genes are TRBV18 and TRBJ2-7; D may be TRBD1 or TRBD2 (5 bases each). The germline CDR1 and CDR2 sequences are KGHSH and LQKENI. Trimming took off 3 bases at V and 3 bases at J, with 15 bases between the two ends. This CDR3 comprises 15 residues. The CDR3 DNA reads as TGTGCCAGCTCACCCCCCAGGGACCCTAGCTACGAGCAGTACTTC. It translates to CASSPPRDPSYEQYF.

This clonotype was seen a few times. V usage is TRBV28 and J usage is TRBJ2-3; D is undetermined. The germline V gene has CDR1 MDHEN and CDR2 SYDVKM. Trimming cost V 6 bases and J 0 bases, with 4 bases left between them. This CDR3 comprises 12 residues. CDR3 in amino acids: CASRLSTDTQYF. The CDR3 nucleotides are TGTGCCAGCAGGCTTAGCACAGATACGCAGTATTTT. The full variable domain, rest sourced from reference TRBV28 and TRBJ2-3, is DVKVTQSSRYLVKRTGEKVFLECVQDMDHENMFWYRQDPGLGLRLIYFSYDVKMKEKGDIPEGYSVSREKKERFSLILESASTNQTSMYLCASRLSTDTQYFGPGTRLTVL.

This clonotype was counted ten times or more. The genes are TRBV7-9 and TRBJ1-2; 7 bases agree with TRBD1. The CDR3 is 15 residues long. Looked up from germline, CDR1 is SEHNR and CDR2 is FQNEAQ (reference sequence). V was pared by 5 bases and J by 7 bases, with 13 bases of the junction left unmatched. The DNA of the CDR3 is TGTGCCAGCAGCCCGATATACGGACAGGCGGCTGGCTACACCTTC. It encodes CASSPIYGQAAGYTF.

The rearrangement links TRBV3-1 to TRBJ1-1; 8 bases fit TRBD1. Per germline, CDR1 LGHDT and CDR2 YNNKEL (reference sequence). The junction had 10 bases not matched to a gene; V was cut back by 4 bases and J by 3 bases. The CDR3 consists of 16 residues. CDR3 region: CASSPGQVVSYTEAFF. DNA of the CDR3: TGTGCCAGCAGCCCGGGACAGGTTGTGTCTTACACTGAAGCTTTCTTT.

This clonotype was recorded many times. The genes are TRBV7-9 and TRBJ1-1; weak D call: TRBD1 (5 bases). In germline, CDR1 is SEHNR, CDR2 FQNEAQ (reference sequence). With 0 bases removed from V and 1 base from J, the gap between germline ends came to 9 bases. This CDR3 spans 15 amino acids. CDR3 region: CASSLATASNTEAFF. For the CDR3, the DNA is TGTGCCAGCAGCTTAGCGACAGCTTCGAACACTGAAGCTTTCTTT.

Ten or more counts support this clonotype. The gene calls are TRBV19 and TRBJ1-5; TRBD1 matches 7 bases. In germline, CDR1 is LNHDA, CDR2 SQIVND (reference sequence). This CDR3 has 14 amino acids. The J segment lost 2 bases and the V segment lost 7 bases, leaving 5 bases of the junction unmatched. The CDR3 DNA follows: TGTGCCAGTAAAATCGACAGGGGCAATCAGCCCCAGCATTTT. Protein sequence: CASKIDRGNQPQHF.

This clonotype was found many times. The chain combines TRBV29-1 with TRBJ2-1; D gene uncertain. The ends were cut back, 7 bases at V and 0 bases at J, with 4 bases in the middle. Germline assignment: CDR1 SQVTM and CDR2 ANQGSEA. The CDR3 spans 11 residues. The CDR3 DNA follows: TGCAGCGGATACTCCTACAATGAGCAGTTCTTC. Amino acids: CSGYSYNEQFF.